A single sample gave rise to the 24 T cell receptor beta chains below, sequenced in a study of shared T cell receptors in the human thymus. The data were produced by immunoSEQ multiplex PCR, yet TCRdb's version contains in-frame clones alone and is incomplete. The data show around 68,000 clones, about 95% seen once. The sequenced material came from thymocytes. These receptors all stem from a human donor.

The V call is TRBV4-1, the J call TRBJ2-1, with no clear D. V dropped 0 bases and J dropped 9 bases, with 9 bases sitting between them. The CDR3 has 13 residues. Germline V gene lookup returns CDR1 MGHRA and CDR2 YSYEKL. The CDR3 region has the DNA TGCGCCAGCAGCCAAGATCATAGGAGTGAGCAGTTCTTC. Encoded protein: CASSQDHRSEQFF.

The chain uses TRBV5-1 and TRBJ1-4; 7 bases line up with TRBD1. The germline gives CDR1 SGHRS, CDR2 YFSETQ. V lost 0 bases and J lost 0; bases outside the gene matches: 11. The CDR3 loop spans 19 amino acids. The CDR3 is CASSLVPDREASTNEKLFF. As DNA, the CDR3 is TGCGCCAGCAGCTTGGTTCCTGACAGGGAGGCCTCAACTAATGAAAAACTGTTTTTT.

This rearrangement joins TRBV28 to TRBJ1-1; 7 bases map to TRBD1. The J segment lost 10 bases and the V segment lost 8 bases, leaving 16 bases of the junction unmatched. From germline, CDR1 is MDHEN and CDR2 SYDVKM. This CDR3 comprises 14 residues. For the CDR3, the DNA is TGTGCCAGCCATGAAGAGGGGGCCCGACGGGGAGCTTTCTTT. Encoded protein: CASHEEGARRGAFF.

V gene TRBV28 combines with J gene TRBJ1-2, with a possible D match to TRBD1 (5 bases). V lost 1 base and J lost 8, with 11 bases in between. Germline V gene data show CDR1 as MDHEN and CDR2 as SYDVKM. The CDR3 loop spans 13 amino acids. This CDR3 is CASSLSGPWGYTF. The CDR3 coding sequence is TGTGCCAGCAGTTTATCAGGGCCGTGGGGCTACACCTTC.

This clone showed up just a few times. V is TRBV5-6 and J is TRBJ2-2; 10 bases match TRBD2. The V and J ends lost 4 bases and 7 bases, in that order; junction bases with no gene match: 10. The CDR3 is made up of 16 amino acids. The germline V gene has CDR1 SGHDT and CDR2 YYEEEE. The CDR3 DNA reads TGTGCCAGCAGCCAGGGGACTAGCGTACGGGGCGGGGAGCTGTTTTTT. It translates to CASSQGTSVRGGELFF.

The gene calls are TRBV4-1 and TRBJ2-4; the D is unclear. V gave up 7 bases and J gave up 0 bases, with 13 bases separating them. Germline lookup yields CDR1 MGHRA and CDR2 YSYEKL. This CDR3 is built from 15 residues. The CDR3 spells CASMGIHLAKNIQYF. CDR3 coding DNA: TGCGCCAGCATGGGGATACATCTAGCCAAAAACATTCAGTACTTC.

CDR3 nucleotide sequence: TGTGCCAGCAGGGACAAGGATAACTATGGCTACACCTTC. Amino acid sequence: CASRDKDNYGYTF. This sequence joins TRBV25-1 and TRBJ1-2; a weak D match, TRBD1 (5 bases). The ends were cut back, 6 bases at V and 1 base at J, with 9 bases in the middle. This CDR3 region has 13 residues. Germline V lookup: CDR1 MGHDK, CDR2 SYGVNS.

This sequence joins TRBV14 and TRBJ2-1; a weak D match, TRBD2 (6 bases). The CDR3 runs 16 residues. Trimming removed 6 bases at V and 2 bases at J, with 17 bases between. CDR1 and CDR2 from the germline V gene are SGHDN and FVKESK. CDR3 DNA: TGTGCCAGCAGTTCGGGGGAGCGGCGGGCCTACAATGAGCAGTTCTTC. Translated, it gives CASSSGERRAYNEQFF.

The chain uses TRBV20-1 and TRBJ2-7; D ambiguous. CDR1 is DFQATT, CDR2 SNEGSKA, per germline (reference sequence). The V end lost 5 bases, the J end lost 2 bases, and 7 bases lay between the germline ends. This CDR3 comprises 11 residues. CDR3 DNA: TGCAGTGCTCCTCAGGCCTACGAGCAGTACTTC. Translation: CSAPQAYEQYF.

The chain links TRBV7-2 to TRBJ1-4; possibly TRBD1 for D (5 bases). Germline CDR1 SGHTA, CDR2 FQGNSA. The CDR3 sequence is 13 residues long. V shed 1 base and J shed 13 bases, with 13 bases lying between them. CDR3 DNA: TGTGCCAGCAGCTTAGGGACACGGGATGGACTGTTTTTT. It codes for CASSLGTRDGLFF. Complete variable domain (other parts from reference TRBV7-2 and TRBJ1-4): GAGVSQSPSNKVTEKGKDVELRCDPISGHTALYWYRQSLGQGLEFLIYFQGNSAPDKSGLPSDRFSAERTGGSVSTLTIQRTQQEDSAVYLCASSLGTRDGLFFGSGTQLSVL.

This clone was picked up one time. CDR3 sequence (DNA): TGTGCCATCAGTGAGTCTATGAGGGGTAGGGACACCGGGGAGCTGTTTTTT. This sequence encodes CAISESMRGRDTGELFF. The chain has TRBV10-3 and TRBJ2-2, with D perhaps assigned TRBD1 or TRBD2 (5 bases each). The V and J ends lost 0 bases and 3 bases respectively, with 14 bases between them. Germline CDR1 is ENHRY and CDR2 is SYGVKD. CDR3 length equals 17 residues.

The rearrangement links TRBV14 to TRBJ2-7, with 9 nucleotides matching TRBD1. CDR1 and CDR2 from the germline V gene are SGHDN and FVKESK. Trimming cost V 4 bases and J 5 bases; bases outside gene matches: 6. The CDR3 runs to 14 residues. CDR3 amino acids: CASSLFTGGHEQYF. The CDR3 DNA reads TGTGCCAGCAGCCTTTTTACAGGGGGCCACGAGCAGTACTTC. The variable domain in full, completed from reference TRBV14 and TRBJ2-7, reads EAGVTQFPSHSVIEKGQTVTLRCDPISGHDNLYWYRRVMGKEIKFLLHFVKESKQDESGMPNNRFLAERTGGTYSTLKVQPAELEDSGVYFCASSLFTGGHEQYFGPGTRLTVT.

The rearrangement joins TRBV4-3 to TRBJ2-7; D perhaps matches TRBD1 (6 bases). This CDR3 region has 13 residues. The germline V gene has CDR1 LGHNA and CDR2 YSLEER. The V end was cut by 5 bases, the J end by 3 bases, with 11 bases between. Here the CDR3 DNA reads TGCGCCAGCAGCGGTGGCAGGGGCTACGAGCAGTACTTC. Translating gives CASSGGRGYEQYF.

The gene calls are TRBV6-5 and TRBJ1-3, with D uncertain. V lost 6 bases and J 4 bases, leaving 10 bases between the germline ends. Germline CDR1 reads MNHEY; CDR2 reads SVGAGI. The CDR3 consists of 13 residues. CDR3 in amino acids: CASSLSIGNTIYF. The CDR3 coding sequence is TGTGCCAGCAGCCTAAGCATAGGAAACACCATATATTTT.

The rearrangement links TRBV28 to TRBJ2-7; possibly TRBD1 or TRBD2 for D (7 bases each). The CDR3 totals 15 residues. V gave up 4 bases and J gave up 2 bases, with 15 bases separating them. Germline V gene sequence: CDR1 MDHEN, CDR2 SYDVKM. The CDR3 spells CASSCSAGGAYEQYF. CDR3 nucleotides: TGTGCCAGCAGTTGTTCGGCAGGGGGGGCCTACGAGCAGTACTTC.

The chain links TRBV13 to TRBJ2-7; D ambiguous. Trimming shortened V by 2 bases and J by 2 bases, and 10 bases separated the two germline ends. The CDR3 has 14 amino acids. The germline gives CDR1 PRHDT, CDR2 FYEKMQ (reference sequence). CDR3: CASSLQEFPYEQYF. CDR3 sequence (DNA): TGTGCCAGCAGCTTACAGGAGTTTCCCTACGAGCAGTACTTC. Supplemented by reference TRBV13 and TRBJ2-7, the full variable domain reads AAGVIQSPRHLIKEKRETATLKCYPIPRHDTVYWYQQGPGQDPQFLISFYEKMQSDKGSIPDRFSAQQFSDYHSELNMSSLELGDSALYFCASSLQEFPYEQYFGPGTRLTVT.

The chain has TRBV5-1 and TRBJ1-2; the D gene is possibly TRBD1 (6 bases). V dropped 1 base and J dropped 5 bases, with 15 bases sitting between them. The CDR3 is 15 amino acids. From germline, CDR1 is SGHRS and CDR2 YFSETQ. CDR3 nucleotides: TGCGCCAGCAGCTTGTTCTCCAGAGGGGGATATGGCTACACCTTC. Translation gives CASSLFSRGGYGYTF.

The chain recombines TRBV7-6 with TRBJ1-2; TRBD1 might be the D (5 bases). This CDR3 comprises 15 residues. Germline-derived CDR1 and CDR2 are SGHVS and FNYEAQ. Deletions cut 5 bases from V and 4 bases from J, with 17 bases between. The DNA for the CDR3 is TGTGCCAGCAGCCAAACAGGAGACGATACCTATGGCTACACCTTC. Protein: CASSQTGDDTYGYTF.

The chain combines TRBV9 with TRBJ2-7; 7 bases are shared with TRBD1. Trimming took 2 bases from V and 2 from J; bases not matched to a gene: 10. The germline V gene encodes CDR1 SGDLS and CDR2 YYNGEE. The CDR3 contains 16 residues. The CDR3, as DNA: TGTGCCAGCAGCGTCCAAGACAGGGCTTTTACCTACGAGCAGTACTTC. It translates to CASSVQDRAFTYEQYF.

The rearrangement links TRBV4-3 to TRBJ2-3; 11 bases are shared with TRBD2. This CDR3 has 16 residues. V was pared by 3 bases and J by 0 bases, with 2 bases of the junction left unmatched. Germline V gene sequence: CDR1 LGHNA, CDR2 YSLEER. The CDR3, as DNA: TGCGCCAGCAGCCAGGCTAGCGGGGGGAGCACAGATACGCAGTATTTT. Residues: CASSQASGGSTDTQYF.

CDR3: CASSPGQLYEQYF. The CDR3 bases are TGTGCCAGCAGTCCGGGGCAGCTCTACGAGCAGTACTTC. The rearrangement joins TRBV28 to TRBJ2-7; either TRBD1 or TRBD2 may fit D (5 bases each). Germline assignment: CDR1 MDHEN and CDR2 SYDVKM. There are 13 residues in the CDR3. V gave up 5 bases and J gave up 3 bases, with 11 bases separating them.

This chain uses TRBV6-7 with TRBJ1-1; no clear D. TRBV6-7 is an ORF for which the function is uncertain. This CDR3 contains 15 residues. The V end lost 2 bases, the J end lost 1 base, and 11 bases lay between the germline ends. Here the CDR3 reads CASSYAESSNTEAFF. CDR3 sequence (DNA): TGTGCCAGCAGTTACGCGGAGTCTTCGAACACTGAAGCTTTCTTT.

The chain joins TRBV2 to TRBJ1-2; tentatively, D is TRBD1 (6 bases). V lost 6 bases and J lost 0, with 20 bases in between. The CDR3 has 17 residues. From germline, CDR1 is SNHLY and CDR2 FYNNEI. The CDR3: CASRPGTPILPNYGYTF. The CDR3 region has the DNA TGTGCCAGCAGACCCGGGACACCAATACTACCTAACTATGGCTACACCTTC.

The chain recombines TRBV18 with TRBJ2-5; tentative D call: TRBD2 (6 bases). Germline-derived CDR1 and CDR2 are KGHSH and LQKENI. The V gene lost 3 bases and the J gene lost 1 base, with 12 bases spanning the gap. The CDR3 totals 15 residues. CDR3 in DNA: TGTGCCAGCTCACCTTGGGGAGGACCCCAAGAGACCCAGTACTTC. It codes for CASSPWGGPQETQYF. Supplemented by reference TRBV18 and TRBJ2-5, the full variable domain reads NAGVMQNPRHLVRRRGQEARLRCSPMKGHSHVYWYRQLPEEGLKFMVYLQKENIIDESGMPKERFSAEFPKEGPSILRIQQVVRGDSAAYFCASSPWGGPQETQYFGPGTRLLVL.